This T cell receptor beta chain emerged from a study of shared clonotypes between healthy human individuals. This table comes from immunoSEQ multiplex PCR, and its TCRdb copy is limited to in-frame clones, with some not included. Among approximately 840,000 clones listed, roughly 96% were seen once. Naive CD8 cells were CD45RO-negative, positively selected for CCR7, excluding terminally differentiated effector memory CD45RA+ cells. This clone has just a few counts. The CDR3 contains 14 residues. The V and J ends lost 3 bases and 7 bases, in that order; junction bases with no gene match: 6. Germline loops: CDR1 WNHNN, CDR2 SYGVQD (reference sequence).

Material for sequencing was naive CD8+ T cells sorted from blood. This TCR came from a young man in good health. The rearrangement uses TRBV10-1 and TRBJ2-7; 10 nucleotides line up with TRBD2. For the CDR3, the DNA is TGCGCCAGCAGTGAAGGGCTAGCGGGAGATGAGCAGTACTTC. Protein: CASSEGLAGDEQYF.